Listed below are T cell receptor beta chains from one sample, sequenced in a study of OX40 agonist ivuxolimab in advanced cancers. Sequencing was performed with immunoSEQ multiplex PCR; in TCRdb, only in-frame clones are kept and a portion is missing. The profile shows about 26,000 clones, around four fifths of them singletons. This material consisted of CD4+ or CD8+ T cells sorted from blood, taken in a trial of the OX40 agonist ivuxolimab. The receptors come from an adult with an advanced solid tumor such as melanoma, head and neck, liver or kidney cancer. Each CDR3 is given with its conserved first and last residue.

V	J	CDR3
TRBV28	TRBJ1-4	CASRVTGAGEKLFF
TRBV4-1	TRBJ2-1	CASSQDSGLPYNEQFF
TRBV27	TRBJ1-2	CASRTNRRYPNYGYTF
TRBV7-9	TRBJ2-7	CASSGQSTQYEQYF
TRBV6-5	TRBJ2-7	CASSYPGGYEQYF
TRBV9	TRBJ2-3	CASSSGTSGADTQYF
TRBV30	TRBJ2-3	CAWISGRGTQYF
TRBV5-6	TRBJ1-1	CASSLADRGHMNTEAFF
TRBV15	TRBJ2-7	CATSPARGYEQYF
TRBV28	TRBJ1-1	CASRTGDLNTEAFF
TRBV4-3	TRBJ1-1	CASSQDFPGTSTEAFF
TRBV14	TRBJ2-3	CASNLAGFTDTQYF
TRBV6-1	TRBJ2-1	CASTGTGLNEQFF
TRBV14	TRBJ2-5	CASSQYLQETQYF
TRBV5-4	TRBJ1-1	CASSLGVNTEAFF
TRBV6-5	TRBJ1-3	CASWEGTGNTIYF
TRBV6-5	TRBJ1-2	CASSYPTGPDRYGYTF
TRBV9	TRBJ2-1	CASSTQERNEQFF
TRBV27	TRBJ1-6	CASSFPTVGSPLHF
TRBV5-5	TRBJ2-7	CASSPASYEQYF
TRBV11-3	NA	CASSTVSYEQYF
TRBV14	TRBJ1-4	CASSQVNRVEEKLFF
TRBV5-1	TRBJ1-2	CASSWDGTGFSIDYGYTF
TRBV9	TRBJ1-1	CASSAGTAPEAFF
TRBV7-6	TRBJ1-1	CASSPGGRDGNTEAFF
TRBV5-6	TRBJ2-3	CASSLEEAGGRDTQYF
TRBV5-6	TRBJ2-7	CASSVGSGGYEQYF
TRBV10-3	TRBJ2-7	CAISDTSGTYEQYF